This is a list of T cell receptor beta chains from one sample in a study of cytomegalovirus exposure and HLA in healthy donors. The protocol was immunoSEQ multiplex PCR, while the TCRdb copy is restricted to in-frame clones and leaves out a portion. The sample has 120,000 or so clones, approximately 69% seen once; the top ten hold 4%. Material: PBMCs. These receptors were obtained from a man aged 40-49 years in good health and CMV-seropositive. The CDR3 runs from the conserved cysteine through the conserved F or W. D genes are given only for firm matches. Only some rows state a clone size, as once, few, many or a class for expanded clones.

TRBJ1-1,TRBD1,few,TRBV6-5,CASYKDRARTEAFF,TGTGCCAGCTACAAGGACAGGGCGAGGACTGAAGCTTTCTTT
TRBJ2-1,.,.,TRBV5-5,CASSKGQWGNEQFF,TGTGCCAGCAGCAAAGGACAGTGGGGCAATGAGCAGTTCTTC
TRBJ2-7,.,.,TRBV11-1,CASSLEGNEQYF,TGTGCCAGCAGCTTAGAGGGGAACGAGCAGTACTTC
TRBJ2-2,.,.,TRBV7-9,CASSQRLADNTGELFF,TGTGCCAGCAGCCAAAGGCTAGCAGATAACACCGGGGAGTTGTTTTTT
TRBJ1-3,TRBD1,.,TRBV6-1,CASSEAARGSGNTIYF,TGTGCCAGCAGTGAAGCGGCCAGGGGGTCGGGAAACACCATATATTTT
TRBJ1-2,.,.,TRBV7-9,CASSPFMGQGENYGYTF,TGTGCCAGCAGCCCCTTCATGGGGCAGGGCGAGAACTATGGCTACACCTTC
TRBJ1-6,TRBD1,.,TRBV7-8,CASSLVEGASSPLHF,TGTGCCAGCAGCTTAGTTGAGGGGGCAAGTTCACCCCTCCACTTT
TRBJ2-1,TRBD2,.,TRBV5-4,CASSLVSGGPHNEQFF,TGTGCCAGCAGCTTGGTTAGCGGGGGGCCGCACAATGAGCAGTTCTTC
TRBJ2-2,.,.,TRBV9,CASSGSPRSNTGELFF,TGTGCCAGCAGCGGATCCCCAAGGAGTAACACCGGGGAGCTGTTTTTT
TRBJ1-1,.,.,TRBV29-1,CSVGGRAGQIPRAEAFF,TGCAGCGTTGGGGGGAGGGCAGGGCAGATCCCTAGGGCTGAAGCTTTCTTT
TRBJ1-2,TRBD1,few,TRBV5-8,CASSSGGTGDPYGYTF,TGTGCCAGCAGCTCTGGAGGGACAGGGGACCCCTATGGCTACACCTTC
TRBJ2-3,.,.,TRBV14,CASSQLGGSSTDTQYF,TGTGCCAGCAGCCAACTAGGGGGTTCTAGCACAGATACGCAGTATTTT
TRBJ1-1,TRBD1,.,TRBV4-2,CASSQGGDRGNTEAFF,TGTGCCAGCAGCCAAGGAGGGGACAGGGGGAACACTGAAGCTTTCTTT
TRBJ2-5,TRBD2,few,TRBV28,CASSPGLAGGRETQYF,TGTGCCAGCAGCCCCGGGTTAGCGGGAGGGAGGGAGACCCAGTACTTC
TRBJ2-3,TRBD2,.,TRBV7-9,CASSPGRGGSTDTQYF,TGTGCCAGCAGCCCCGGGAGGGGCGGGAGCACAGATACGCAGTATTTT
TRBJ1-5,.,.,TRBV6-5,CASSYRGNQPQHF,TGTGCCAGCAGTTACAGGGGAAATCAGCCCCAGCATTTT
TRBJ2-7,TRBD1,.,TRBV27,CASRKPGQAAGEQYF,TGTGCCAGCAGGAAACCGGGACAGGCTGCTGGGGAGCAGTACTTC
TRBJ1-1,.,.,TRBV6-1,CASSVEMNTEAFF,TGTGCCAGCAGTGTAGAAATGAACACTGAAGCTTTCTTT
TRBJ2-1,.,once,TRBV7-3,CASSSYPGSYNEQFF,TGTGCCAGCAGCTCCTACCCTGGCTCCTACAATGAGCAGTTCTTC
TRBJ2-7,.,.,TRBV25-1,CASSRETSSYEQYF,TGTGCCAGCAGTAGAGAGACATCTTCCTACGAGCAGTACTTC
TRBJ1-4,.,.,TRBV6-6,CASSYSGLGGEKLFF,TGTGCCAGCAGTTATTCCGGCCTGGGGGGTGAAAAACTGTTTTTT
TRBJ1-5,TRBD1,.,TRBV30,CAWSVHGTGASQPQHF,TGTGCCTGGAGTGTACATGGGACAGGCGCGTCTCAGCCCCAGCATTTT
TRBJ2-5,TRBD2,.,TRBV6-6,CASSRESGSKTQYF,TGTGCCAGCAGTCGGGAGAGCGGGAGTAAGACCCAGTACTTC
TRBJ1-2,TRBD1,.,TRBV5-4,CASSSGTGRFYGYTF,TGTGCCAGCAGTTCCGGGACAGGGAGATTCTATGGCTACACCTTC
TRBJ2-7,.,.,TRBV7-9,CASSSRQSSYEQYF,TGTGCCAGCAGCTCCAGACAGAGCTCCTACGAGCAGTACTTC
TRBJ2-7,TRBD2,.,TRBV7-9,CASTGGLAATYEQYF,TGTGCCAGCACCGGCGGACTAGCGGCGACCTACGAGCAGTACTTC
TRBJ2-1,TRBD2,few,TRBV11-1,CASSLGTSGSFDNEQFF,TGTGCCAGCAGCTTAGGGACTAGCGGGAGTTTCGACAATGAGCAGTTCTTC
TRBJ2-5,.,.,TRBV14,CASSQEHLVQETQYF,TGTGCCAGCAGCCAAGAACACCTAGTCCAAGAGACCCAGTACTTC
TRBJ1-1,TRBD1,.,TRBV18,CASSIHRGGNTEAFF,TGTGCCAGCTCAATACACAGGGGGGGGAACACTGAAGCTTTCTTT
TRBJ2-2,TRBD1,once,TRBV5-6,CASSFDRGRGELFF,TGTGCCAGCAGCTTCGACAGGGGGCGAGGGGAGCTGTTTTTT
TRBJ2-3,.,.,TRBV29-1,CSVADSPTGTQYF,TGCAGCGTTGCGGACTCCCCCACGGGTACGCAGTATTTT
TRBJ1-1,.,.,TRBV7-3,CASSFQENTEAFF,TGTGCCAGCAGCTTTCAGGAGAACACTGAAGCTTTCTTT
TRBJ1-2,TRBD1,.,TRBV7-2,CASSLAQDRLYGYTF,TGTGCCAGCAGCTTAGCGCAGGACAGGCTGTATGGCTACACCTTC
TRBJ2-1,TRBD2,.,TRBV25-1,CASSDGSGGSYNEQFF,TGTGCCAGCAGTGATGGTAGCGGGGGCTCCTACAATGAGCAGTTCTTC
TRBJ2-2,TRBD1,.,TRBV7-7,CASSSRQGIFPGELFF,TGTGCCAGCAGCTCCAGACAGGGAATTTTCCCCGGGGAGCTGTTTTTT
TRBJ2-2,.,.,TRBV5-4,CASSHRLVGGELFF,TGTGCCAGCAGCCATCGACTAGTGGGCGGGGAGCTGTTTTTT
TRBJ1-4,TRBD1,.,TRBV28,CASITSGQATTNEKLFF,TGTGCCAGCATCACCTCGGGACAGGCTACAACTAATGAAAAACTGTTTTTT
TRBJ2-5,TRBD2,few,TRBV7-8,CASSLRRLAGQETQYF,TGTGCCAGCAGCTTGCGCCGACTAGCCGGTCAAGAGACCCAGTACTTC
TRBJ2-1,TRBD2,.,TRBV6-1,CASSEPGGEQFF,TGTGCCAGCAGTGAACCGGGGGGTGAGCAGTTCTTC
TRBJ1-2,TRBD1,.,TRBV6-1,CASSEGQGTYGYTF,TGTGCCAGCAGTGAGGGACAGGGTACCTATGGCTACACCTTC
TRBJ1-2,TRBD1,.,TRBV19,CASKTTGNYGYTF,TGTGCCAGTAAAACGACAGGGAACTATGGCTACACCTTC
TRBJ2-1,TRBD2,few,TRBV28,CASSLSGDTYNEQFF,TGTGCCAGCAGTTTAAGCGGGGATACCTACAATGAGCAGTTCTTC